This TCR beta chain derives from a study of blood T cell repertoires in COVID-19. Trimming at V came to 5 bases and at J to 4 bases, leaving 6 bases not matched to a gene. This CDR3 is 16 amino acids long. The germline V gene has CDR1 SEHNR and CDR2 FQNEAQ (reference sequence). Assay used: immunoSEQ multiplex PCR; TCRdb lists only in-frame clones, some missing. The repertoire consists of about 340,000 clones, with 92% occurring once and the leading ten covering around 20%. The chain joins TRBV7-9 to TRBJ1-3; 12 bases agree with TRBD1. The clonotype comes from a woman in her 30s who had recovered from COVID-19. The material sequenced was PBMCs or T cells enriched from blood (not recorded which). CDR3 loop: CASSGGQGAYGNTIYF. CDR3 DNA sequence: TGTGCCAGCAGCGGGGGACAGGGGGCTTACGGAAACACCATATATTTT.